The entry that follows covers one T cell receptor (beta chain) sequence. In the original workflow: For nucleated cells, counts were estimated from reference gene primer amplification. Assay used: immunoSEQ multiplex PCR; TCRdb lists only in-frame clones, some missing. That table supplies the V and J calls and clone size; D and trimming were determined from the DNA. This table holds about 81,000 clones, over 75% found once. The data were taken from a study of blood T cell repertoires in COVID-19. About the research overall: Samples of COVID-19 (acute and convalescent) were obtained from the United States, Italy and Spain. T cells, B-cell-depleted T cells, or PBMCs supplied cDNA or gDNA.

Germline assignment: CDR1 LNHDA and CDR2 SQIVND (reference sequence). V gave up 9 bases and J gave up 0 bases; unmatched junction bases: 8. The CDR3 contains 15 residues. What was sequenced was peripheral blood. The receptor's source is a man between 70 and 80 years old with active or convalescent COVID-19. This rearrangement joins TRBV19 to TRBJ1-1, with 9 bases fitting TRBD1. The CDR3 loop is CASSGQGLMNTEAFF. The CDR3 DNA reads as TGTGCCAGCTCGGGACAGGGACTTATGAACACTGAAGCTTTCTTT. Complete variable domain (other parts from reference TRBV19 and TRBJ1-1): DGGITQSPKYLFRKEGQNVTLSCEQNLNHDAMYWYRQDPGQGLRLIYYSQIVNDFQKGDIAEGYSVSREKKESFPLTVTSAQKNPTAFYLCASSGQGLMNTEAFFGQGTRLTVV.